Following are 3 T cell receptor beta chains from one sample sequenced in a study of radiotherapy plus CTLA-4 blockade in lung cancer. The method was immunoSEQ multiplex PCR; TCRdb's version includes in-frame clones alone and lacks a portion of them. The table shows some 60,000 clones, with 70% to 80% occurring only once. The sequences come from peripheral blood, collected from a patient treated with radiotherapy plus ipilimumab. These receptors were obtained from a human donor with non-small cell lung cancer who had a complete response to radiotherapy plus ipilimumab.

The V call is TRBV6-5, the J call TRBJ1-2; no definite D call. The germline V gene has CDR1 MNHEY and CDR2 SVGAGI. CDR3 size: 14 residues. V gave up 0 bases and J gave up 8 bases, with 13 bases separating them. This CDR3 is CASSYSMQVGGYTF. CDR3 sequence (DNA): TGTGCCAGCAGTTACTCGATGCAGGTGGGCGGCTACACCTTC.

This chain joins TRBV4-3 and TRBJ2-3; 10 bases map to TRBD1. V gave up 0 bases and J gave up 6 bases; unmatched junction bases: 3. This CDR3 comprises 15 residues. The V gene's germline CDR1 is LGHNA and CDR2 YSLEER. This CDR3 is CASSQDRTGGDTQYF. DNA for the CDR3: TGCGCCAGCAGCCAAGATCGGACAGGGGGGGATACGCAGTATTTT.

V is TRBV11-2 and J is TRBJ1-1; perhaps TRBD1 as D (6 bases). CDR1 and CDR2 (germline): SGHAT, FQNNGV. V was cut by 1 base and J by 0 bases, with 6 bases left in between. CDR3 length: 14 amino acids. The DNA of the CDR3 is TGTGCCAGCAGCTTAGCAGGGGTGAACACTGAAGCTTTCTTT. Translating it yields CASSLAGVNTEAFF.